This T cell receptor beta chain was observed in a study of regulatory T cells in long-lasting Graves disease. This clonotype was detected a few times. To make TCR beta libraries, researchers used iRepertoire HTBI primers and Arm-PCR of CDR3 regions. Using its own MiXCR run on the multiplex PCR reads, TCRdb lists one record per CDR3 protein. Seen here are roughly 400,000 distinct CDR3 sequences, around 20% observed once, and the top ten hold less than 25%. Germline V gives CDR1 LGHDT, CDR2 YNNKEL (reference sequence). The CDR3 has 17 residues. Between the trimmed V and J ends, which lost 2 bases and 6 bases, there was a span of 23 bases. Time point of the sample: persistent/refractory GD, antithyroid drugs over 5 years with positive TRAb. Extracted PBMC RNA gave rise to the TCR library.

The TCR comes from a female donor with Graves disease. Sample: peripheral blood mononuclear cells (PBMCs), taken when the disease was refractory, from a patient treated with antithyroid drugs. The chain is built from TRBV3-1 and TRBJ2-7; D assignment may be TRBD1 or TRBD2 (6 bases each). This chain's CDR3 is CASSQKGGFVLGTEQYF. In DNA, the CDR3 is TGTGCCAGCAGCCAAAAGGGGGGCTTTGTCCTTGGAACCGAGCAGTACTTC.